This T cell receptor (beta chain) was sequenced in a study of T cell responses to AZD1222 COVID-19 vaccine. Study-level results: Clonal diversity may have been underestimated in mostly white British donors. Within unmutated variant regions lay the reported targets of nearly half of spike-specific TCRs. Baseline seropositives among AZD1222 recipients totaled only 6 or 7. Dominant CD4 TCR responses targeted spike regions 160-218 and 743-854.

V was trimmed by 4 bases and J by 15 bases, leaving 16 bases between them. This CDR3 is 12 amino acids long. CDR1 MNHEY and CDR2 SVGEGT come from the germline V gene. Method: immunoSEQ multiplex PCR; TCRdb's copy keeps in-frame clones and lacks some. The sample has under 200,000 clones, 85% to 95% seen once. Note on this clone: Its matching antigen is unknown.

V is TRBV6-2 or TRBV6-3 and J is TRBJ2-1, with a weak D call TRBD2 (6 bases). The sequence was collected from an adult who received the MenACWY meningococcal vaccine as a control. The sample here was peripheral blood, taken 28 days after the second dose of the MenACWY control vaccine. The CDR3, as DNA: TGTGCCAGCAGTTCGGGGGTGCAGAGTGGGTTCTTC. Residues: CASSSGVQSGFF.